The present TCR beta chain was sequenced within a study of beta chain features in type 1 diabetes. This clone was seen only a few times. Its antigen is not identified. Trimming removed 6 bases at V and 4 bases at J, with 7 bases between. The CDR3 consists of 12 residues. From germline, CDR1 is MNHEY and CDR2 SMNVEV (reference sequence). Study-level results: VDJ junctions in type 1 diabetes patients carried more deletions and fewer insertions.

The sequenced template was cDNA made from the entire isolated RNA. The repertoire was sequenced with immunoSEQ multiplex PCR; TCRdb's copy has only in-frame clones and lacks some. The sample yields 350,000 to 400,000 clones, roughly 16% seen once. The sequencing input was naive CD4+ T cells from blood. The TCR sequence derives from a woman aged 18-30 years in good health. The chain employs TRBV27 and TRBJ1-5; weak D call: TRBD1 (6 bases). The CDR3: CASRGQNQPQHF. CDR3 sequence (DNA): TGTGCCAGCAGGGGACAAAATCAGCCCCAGCATTTT.